Presented here are 30 T cell receptor beta chains from one specimen sequenced in a study of CD8+ T cells in alopecia areata. Treatment: oral pan-JAK inhibitor, 5-10 mg twice daily. Extraction of RNA preceded its reverse transcription into cDNA, which served as the sequencing template. The table came from immunoSEQ multiplex PCR; TCRdb's copy has only in-frame clones and leaves some out. This sample yields about 300,000 clones, of which about 62% are seen a single time; about 1.8% belongs to the top ten. The sample in question was CD4+ T cells sorted from blood, obtained at week 24, from a patient treated with tofacitinib. These TCRs come from a human donor with alopecia areata.

The chain uses TRBV13 and TRBJ2-1; 12 nucleotides match TRBD2. Germline loops: CDR1 PRHDT, CDR2 FYEKMQ (reference sequence). J lost 3 bases, V lost 5 bases, and 11 bases had no gene match. The CDR3 runs 18 residues. The CDR3 region has the DNA TGTGCCAGCAGCCCTAGCGGGGGGGCCAGTCGATACTACAATGAGCAGTTCTTC. Amino acid sequence: CASSPSGGASRYYNEQFF.

The V gene is TRBV27, the J gene TRBJ1-5; no clear D. Trimming cost V 6 bases and J 5 bases, with 14 bases left between them. Germline loops: CDR1 MNHEY, CDR2 SMNVEV (reference sequence). The CDR3 loop spans 14 amino acids. The CDR3 nucleotides are TGTGCCAGCAGCCTGGACCCGAAGTATCAGCCCCAGCATTTT. It yields the protein CASSLDPKYQPQHF.

The genes are TRBV5-4 and TRBJ2-3, with TRBD1 as a possible D gene (6 bases). The CDR3 consists of 16 residues. Germline V gives CDR1 SGHNT, CDR2 YYREEE (reference sequence). V was shortened by 3 bases and J by 2 bases, with 16 bases between the two germline ends. The CDR3 DNA reads as TGTGCCAGCAGCTCTAAAACGACAGGCATCACAGATACGCAGTATTTT. Translated, it gives CASSSKTTGITDTQYF.

The CDR3 sequence: CASSLGTGMNTEAFF. For the CDR3, the DNA is TGTGCCAGCAGCTTAGGGACAGGGATGAACACTGAAGCTTTCTTT. V gene TRBV7-9 combines with J gene TRBJ1-1; the match to TRBD1 covers 8 bases. The CDR3 has 15 residues. Germline V lookup: CDR1 SEHNR, CDR2 FQNEAQ (reference sequence). Trimming cost V 1 base and J 0 bases; bases outside gene matches: 1.

This chain connects TRBV7-9 to TRBJ1-1; 8 nucleotides match TRBD1. Trimming removed 8 bases from V and 1 base from J; junction bases left unmatched: 6. This CDR3 comprises 14 residues. Germline V gene lookup returns CDR1 SEHNR and CDR2 FQNEAQ (reference sequence). In nucleotides, the CDR3 is TGTGCCAGCCGGGTCGACAGGGGGAACACTGAAGCTTTCTTT. Protein sequence: CASRVDRGNTEAFF.

This clone was found a few times. This rearrangement joins TRBV25-1 to TRBJ2-1, with 7 bases identical to TRBD1. In germline, CDR1 is MGHDK, CDR2 SYGVNS. The CDR3 loop spans 17 amino acids. Unmatched junction bases numbered 14, after V lost 1 base and J lost 8 bases. The DNA of the CDR3 is TGTGCCAGCAGTGAATCGGGTTTGCGAGGGACAGCATATGAGCAGTTCTTC. This gives the protein CASSESGLRGTAYEQFF.

The chain combines TRBV7-2 with TRBJ2-7; D is undetermined. Germline assignment: CDR1 SGHTA and CDR2 FQGNSA. The CDR3 totals 13 residues. The V end was cut by 0 bases, the J end by 3 bases, with 6 bases between. CDR3 DNA: TGTGCCAGCAGCTTAGCCATCCTCTACGAGCAGTACTTC. Protein sequence: CASSLAILYEQYF. Drawing the rest from reference TRBV7-2 and TRBJ2-7, the complete variable domain is GAGVSQSPSNKVTEKGKDVELRCDPISGHTALYWYRQSLGQGLEFLIYFQGNSAPDKSGLPSDRFSAERTGGSVSTLTIQRTQQEDSAVYLCASSLAILYEQYFGPGTRLTVT.

In DNA form, the CDR3 reads TGTGCCAGCAACGTACAGGGGGGCTACTATGGCTACACCTTC. Translation: CASNVQGGYYGYTF. This chain links TRBV5-4 with TRBJ1-2, with 8 bases matching TRBD1. The CDR3 is made up of 14 amino acids. Germline CDR1 and CDR2: SGHNT and YYREEE (reference sequence). The V and J ends lost 6 bases and 3 bases, in that order; junction bases with no gene match: 7.

This chain joins TRBV10-3 and TRBJ2-6, with 7 bases identical to TRBD1. J gave up 4 bases and V 2 bases, and 5 bases lay outside the gene matches. This CDR3 is 16 amino acids long. CDR1 is ENHRY, CDR2 SYGVKD, per germline. In DNA form, the CDR3 reads TGTGCCATCAGTGAGGTTAGGGGGCTAGGGGCCAACGTCCTGACTTTC. Amino acid sequence: CAISEVRGLGANVLTF.

The V and J genes are TRBV29-1 and TRBJ2-2, with D uncertain. V was clipped by 5 bases and J by 2 bases, with 3 bases between them. Germline V lookup: CDR1 SQVTM, CDR2 ANQGSEA. The CDR3 has 11 residues. DNA for the CDR3: TGCAGCGTTTCCAACACCGGGGAGCTGTTTTTT. Protein sequence: CSVSNTGELFF.

Written as DNA, the CDR3 is TGCAGTGTTAAGGGGTATACTGAAGCTTTCTTT. It codes for CSVKGYTEAFF. The chain combines TRBV20-1 with TRBJ1-1; perhaps TRBD1 as D (5 bases). The V end was cut by 7 bases, the J end by 5 bases, with 11 bases between. The CDR3 has 11 amino acids. Germline V CDR1 and CDR2: DFQATT, SNEGSKA (reference sequence).

The chain couples TRBV5-1 to TRBJ1-2, with 9 positions matching TRBD1. The CDR3 is 13 residues long. The germline V gene has CDR1 SGHRS and CDR2 YFSETQ. Unmatched junction bases numbered 9, after V lost 7 bases and J lost 8 bases. The CDR3 DNA sequence: TGCGCCAGCTCAGGGACAGGGTATTCGGGCTACACCTTC. It specifies CASSGTGYSGYTF.

The rearrangement joins TRBV15 to TRBJ2-2; 9 bases are a match to TRBD1. V shed 2 bases and J 4 bases; nucleotides not matched to a gene: 5. CDR3 size: 16 residues. Germline V gene data show CDR1 as LNHNV and CDR2 as YYDKDF (reference sequence). CDR3 residues: CATSRPDRGSTGELFF. CDR3 coding DNA: TGTGCCACCAGCAGACCAGACAGGGGGTCCACCGGGGAGCTGTTTTTT.

Points on this clone: Other DNA variants within this sample encode the same CDR3. This chain links TRBV29-1 with TRBJ2-3; D perhaps matches TRBD1 (5 bases). CDR3 size: 13 residues. Per the germline V gene, CDR1 is SQVTM and CDR2 is ANQGSEA. With 5 bases removed from V and 3 bases from J, the gap between germline ends came to 12 bases. CDR3 sequence reads: CSVSQGYTDTQYF. The CDR3 nucleotides are TGCAGCGTTAGTCAGGGATATACAGATACGCAGTATTTT.

This chain links TRBV5-6 with TRBJ2-3, with TRBD1 as a possible D gene (7 bases). Trimming took 1 base from V and 1 from J, leaving 13 bases between them. This CDR3 is 16 amino acids long. Per germline, CDR1 SGHDT and CDR2 YYEEEE. CDR3 DNA sequence: TGTGCCAGCAGCTTGAGGACAGGAGGGGGCACAGATACGCAGTATTTT. Encoded protein: CASSLRTGGGTDTQYF.

This clone has more than one count but fewer than ten. V gene TRBV29-1 combines with J gene TRBJ2-7; TRBD1 matches at 9 bases. V was clipped by 4 bases and J by 4 bases; unmatched bases: 8. From germline, CDR1 is SQVTM and CDR2 ANQGSEA. This CDR3 contains 14 residues. CDR3 sequence: CSVARDRVNYEQYF. The CDR3 coding sequence is TGCAGCGTTGCTCGGGACAGGGTAAATTACGAGCAGTACTTC.

The chain joins TRBV4-1 to TRBJ2-5, with D maybe TRBD2 (6 bases). Germline-derived CDR1 and CDR2 are MGHRA and YSYEKL. There are 15 residues in the CDR3. Trimming took 1 base from V and 3 from J, leaving 12 bases between them. This CDR3 reads CASSQGGVGKETQYF. CDR3 bases: TGCGCCAGCAGCCAAGGGGGGGTAGGGAAAGAGACCCAGTACTTC.

This clone was observed a handful of times. V is TRBV5-4 and J is TRBJ2-3, with D possibly being TRBD1 (6 bases). The ends were cut back, 1 base at V and 2 bases at J, with 8 bases in the middle. The CDR3 covers 14 residues. CDR1 is SGHNT and CDR2 is YYREEE in the germline V gene (reference sequence). The CDR3 nucleotides are TGTGCCAGCAGCTTGAGGGGGAACACAGATACGCAGTATTTT. Translation: CASSLRGNTDTQYF.

The genes are TRBV4-1 and TRBJ2-3; 10 bases are a match to TRBD2. Germline V CDR1 and CDR2: MGHRA, YSYEKL. The V gene end was trimmed by 4 bases and the J gene end by 1 base; junction bases not matched to a gene: 8. There are 17 residues in the CDR3. CDR3 DNA: TGCGCCAGCAGCCCCTCACGCGGACTAGCGGGCACAGATACGCAGTATTTT. Protein product: CASSPSRGLAGTDTQYF.

This clone has a handful of counts. The rearrangement uses TRBV9 and TRBJ1-2, with a possible D match to TRBD1 (5 bases). CDR1 SGDLS and CDR2 YYNGEE come from the germline V gene. The V gene lost 4 bases and the J gene lost 4 bases, with 17 bases spanning the gap. The CDR3 is 15 amino acids. In DNA form, the CDR3 reads TGTGCCAGCAGCCCGGGACCCAACAAATTCTATGGCTACACCTTC. This sequence encodes CASSPGPNKFYGYTF.

The rearrangement uses TRBV30 and TRBJ2-3; 8 nucleotides align to TRBD2. From germline, CDR1 is GTSNPN and CDR2 SVGIG (reference sequence). V was clipped by 3 bases and J by 2 bases; unmatched bases: 10. The CDR3 sequence is 16 residues long. The CDR3 DNA sequence: TGTGCCTGGAGAACCTTAGCGGGGTCCCACACAGATACGCAGTATTTT. It specifies CAWRTLAGSHTDTQYF.

Regarding this clone: The sample carries other DNA sequences with the same CDR3. V and J are TRBV30 and TRBJ2-1, with D hard to call. Germline-derived CDR1 and CDR2 are GTSNPN and SVGIG (reference sequence). Trimming stripped 5 bases from V and 0 bases from J, with 8 bases between. This CDR3 comprises 13 residues. CDR3 sequence (DNA): TGTGCCTGGCAAGGCAGCTCCTACAATGAGCAGTTCTTC. Its translation is CAWQGSSYNEQFF.

This clone was counted only a few times. The chain has TRBV15 and TRBJ2-3; D unclear. The CDR3 consists of 12 residues. Trimming left V 4 bases short and J 6 bases short, with 8 bases between. Germline assignment: CDR1 LNHNV and CDR2 YYDKDF (reference sequence). The CDR3 reads CATSKGQDTQYF. CDR3 in DNA: TGTGCCACCAGCAAAGGGCAGGATACGCAGTATTTT.

This clone was observed a few times. The rearrangement uses TRBV27 and TRBJ1-2; D is perhaps TRBD1 (6 bases). The V end was cut by 3 bases, the J end by 4 bases, with 21 bases between. This CDR3 comprises 17 residues. Germline V gene sequence: CDR1 MNHEY, CDR2 SMNVEV (reference sequence). The CDR3: CASSLRAGAKGSYGYTF. CDR3 nucleotide sequence: TGTGCCAGCAGTTTGAGGGCAGGGGCGAAAGGGAGCTATGGCTACACCTTC.

This clone was recorded at least ten times. The chain uses TRBV27 and TRBJ2-3; 9 bases fit TRBD2. Trimming took 2 bases from V and 5 from J; bases not matched to a gene: 5. This CDR3 is built from 15 residues. Germline CDR1 MNHEY, CDR2 SMNVEV (reference sequence). The DNA of the CDR3 is TGTGCCAGCAGTTTAGGCGGGGGGGCCAGAGATACGCAGTATTTT. Its protein product is CASSLGGGARDTQYF.

This clone showed up just once. This chain joins TRBV25-1 and TRBJ1-1, with D uncertain. Germline V gene lookup returns CDR1 MGHDK and CDR2 SYGVNS. The CDR3 is 14 amino acids. V was trimmed by 2 bases and J by 4 bases, leaving 11 bases between them. The CDR3 sequence: CASSEQAVSTEAFF. DNA of the CDR3: TGTGCCAGCAGTGAACAGGCAGTCAGCACTGAAGCTTTCTTT.

V gene TRBV7-2 combines with J gene TRBJ2-2; D gene uncertain. This CDR3 is built from 15 residues. Germline CDR1 SGHTA, CDR2 FQGNSA. Trimming stripped 2 bases from V and 1 base from J, with 8 bases between. In nucleotides, the CDR3 is TGTGCCAGCAGCTTACTTGGTCTGAACACCGGGGAGCTGTTTTTT. It is translated as CASSLLGLNTGELFF.

This clone was seen a few times. The V and J genes are TRBV11-2 and TRBJ1-2; D unclear. In germline, CDR1 is SGHAT, CDR2 FQNNGV. Deletions cut 1 base from V and 4 bases from J, with 7 bases between. The CDR3 loop spans 13 amino acids. CDR3 DNA sequence: TGTGCCAGCAGCTTAGGGGCCGCCTATGGCTACACCTTC. This codes for CASSLGAAYGYTF.

The table lists this clone with a few counts. This chain links TRBV28 with TRBJ2-6; no clear D gene. Between the trimmed V and J ends, which lost 8 bases and 0 bases, there was a span of 20 bases. The CDR3 has 18 residues. The V gene's germline CDR1 is MDHEN and CDR2 SYDVKM. CDR3 amino acids: CASSSLPKRLSGANVLTF. The CDR3 DNA reads TGTGCCAGCTCGTCACTACCCAAGCGACTCTCTGGGGCCAACGTCCTGACTTTC.

The CDR3 is CASSHGTGNSPLHF. The CDR3 DNA sequence: TGTGCCAGCAGCCATGGGACAGGGAATTCACCCCTCCACTTT. This rearrangement joins TRBV14 to TRBJ1-6; TRBD1 aligns across 9 bases. CDR1 is SGHDN and CDR2 is FVKESK in the germline V gene. This CDR3 region has 14 residues. The trim removed 3 bases at V and 7 bases at J, leaving 1 base unmatched.